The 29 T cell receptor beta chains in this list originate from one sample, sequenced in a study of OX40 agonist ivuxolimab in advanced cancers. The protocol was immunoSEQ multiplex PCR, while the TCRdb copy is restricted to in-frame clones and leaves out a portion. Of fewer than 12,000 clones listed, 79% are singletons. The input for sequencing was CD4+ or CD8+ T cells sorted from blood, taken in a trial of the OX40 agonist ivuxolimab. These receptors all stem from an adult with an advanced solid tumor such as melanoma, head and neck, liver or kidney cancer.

The CDR3, as DNA: TGTGCCAGCAGCTCACCCGGGGACAGGGGGTCCTACAATGAGCAGTTCTTC. Amino acids: CASSSPGDRGSYNEQFF. The V call is TRBV9, the J call TRBJ2-1; the match to TRBD1 covers 11 bases. Trimming took 4 bases from V and 1 from J; bases not matched to a gene: 7. Germline assignment: CDR1 SGDLS and CDR2 YYNGEE. This CDR3 spans 17 amino acids. Filled out from reference TRBV9 and TRBJ2-1, the complete variable domain reads DSGVTQTPKHLITATGQRVTLRCSPRSGDLSVYWYQQSLDQGLQFLIQYYNGEERAKGNILERFSAQQFPDLHSELNLSSLELGDSALYFCASSSPGDRGSYNEQFFGPGTRLTVL.

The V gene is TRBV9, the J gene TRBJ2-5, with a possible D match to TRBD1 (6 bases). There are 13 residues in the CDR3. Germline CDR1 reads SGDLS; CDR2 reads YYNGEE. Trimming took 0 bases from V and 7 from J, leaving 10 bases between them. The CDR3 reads CASSVEGEGTQYF. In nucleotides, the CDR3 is TGTGCCAGCAGCGTAGAGGGGGAAGGGACCCAGTACTTC.

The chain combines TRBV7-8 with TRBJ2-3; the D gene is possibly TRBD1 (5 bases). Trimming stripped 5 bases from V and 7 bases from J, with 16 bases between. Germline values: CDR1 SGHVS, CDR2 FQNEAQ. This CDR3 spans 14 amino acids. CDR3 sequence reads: CASSLSPGANTQYF. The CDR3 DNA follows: TGTGCCAGCAGCCTTAGTCCTGGGGCAAATACGCAGTATTTT.

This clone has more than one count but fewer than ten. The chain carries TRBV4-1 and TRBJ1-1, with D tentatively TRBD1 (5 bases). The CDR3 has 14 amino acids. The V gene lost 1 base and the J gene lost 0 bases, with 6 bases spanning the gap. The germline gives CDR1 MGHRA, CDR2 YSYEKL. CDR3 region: CASSQGQLNTEAFF. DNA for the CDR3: TGCGCCAGCAGCCAAGGACAGCTGAACACTGAAGCTTTCTTT.

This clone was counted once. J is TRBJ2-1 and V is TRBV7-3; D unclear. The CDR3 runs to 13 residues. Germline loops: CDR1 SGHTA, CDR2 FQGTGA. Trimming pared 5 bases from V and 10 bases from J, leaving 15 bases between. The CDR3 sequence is CASSPATDREQFF. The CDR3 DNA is TGTGCCAGCAGCCCGGCTACGGATAGGGAGCAGTTCTTC. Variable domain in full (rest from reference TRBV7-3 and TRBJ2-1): GAGVSQTPSNKVTEKGKYVELRCDPISGHTALYWYRQSLGQGPEFLIYFQGTGAADDSGLPNDRFFAVRPEGSVSTLKIQRTERGDSAVYLCASSPATDREQFFGPGTRLTVL.

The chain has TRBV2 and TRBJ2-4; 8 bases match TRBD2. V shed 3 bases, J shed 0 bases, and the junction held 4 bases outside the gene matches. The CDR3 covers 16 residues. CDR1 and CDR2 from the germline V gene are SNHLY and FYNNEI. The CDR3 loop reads CASSEVAGLAKNIQYF. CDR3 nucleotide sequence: TGTGCCAGCAGTGAGGTAGCGGGACTAGCCAAAAACATTCAGTACTTC.

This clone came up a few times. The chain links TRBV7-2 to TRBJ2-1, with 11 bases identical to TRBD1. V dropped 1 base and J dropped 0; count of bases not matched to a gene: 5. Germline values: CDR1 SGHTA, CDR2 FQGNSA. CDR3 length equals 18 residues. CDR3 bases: TGTGCCAGCAGCTTAGTCTTCGGGACAGGGGGCTCCTACAATGAGCAGTTCTTC. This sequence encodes CASSLVFGTGGSYNEQFF.

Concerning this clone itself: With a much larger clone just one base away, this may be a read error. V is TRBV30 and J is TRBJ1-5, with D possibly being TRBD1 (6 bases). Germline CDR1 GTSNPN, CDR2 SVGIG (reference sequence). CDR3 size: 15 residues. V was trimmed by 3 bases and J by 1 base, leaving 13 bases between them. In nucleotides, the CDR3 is TGTGCCTGGAGCCGTCCGGGGGCGAGCAATCAGCCCCAGCATTTT. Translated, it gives CAWSRPGASNQPQHF.

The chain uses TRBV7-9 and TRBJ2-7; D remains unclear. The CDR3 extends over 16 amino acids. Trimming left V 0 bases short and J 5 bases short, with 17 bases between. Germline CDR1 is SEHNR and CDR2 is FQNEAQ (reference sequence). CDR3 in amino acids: CASSLAVEPGWDEQYF. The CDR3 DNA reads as TGTGCCAGCAGCTTAGCAGTTGAGCCAGGCTGGGACGAGCAGTACTTC.

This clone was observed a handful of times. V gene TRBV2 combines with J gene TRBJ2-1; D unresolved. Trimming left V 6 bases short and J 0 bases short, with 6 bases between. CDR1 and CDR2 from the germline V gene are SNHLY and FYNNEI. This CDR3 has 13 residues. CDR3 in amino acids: CASRDPSYNEQFF. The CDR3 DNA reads TGTGCCAGCAGGGACCCCTCCTACAATGAGCAGTTCTTC.

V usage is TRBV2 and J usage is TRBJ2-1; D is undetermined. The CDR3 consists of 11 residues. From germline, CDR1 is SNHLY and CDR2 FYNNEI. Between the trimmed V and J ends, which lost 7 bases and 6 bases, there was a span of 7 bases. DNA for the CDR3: TGTGCCAGCATTGCCGCCAATGAGCAGTTCTTC. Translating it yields CASIAANEQFF.

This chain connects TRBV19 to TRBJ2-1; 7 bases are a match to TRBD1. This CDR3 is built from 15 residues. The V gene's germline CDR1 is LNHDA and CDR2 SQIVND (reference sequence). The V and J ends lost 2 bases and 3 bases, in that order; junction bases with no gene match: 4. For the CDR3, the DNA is TGTGCCAGTAGTATACTGCCAGGGGGCTACAATGAGCAGTTCTTC. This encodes CASSILPGGYNEQFF. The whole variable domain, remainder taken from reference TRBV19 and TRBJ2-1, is DGGITQSPKYLFRKEGQNVTLSCEQNLNHDAMYWYRQDPGQGLRLIYYSQIVNDFQKGDIAEGYSVSREKKESFPLTVTSAQKNPTAFYLCASSILPGGYNEQFFGPGTRLTVL.

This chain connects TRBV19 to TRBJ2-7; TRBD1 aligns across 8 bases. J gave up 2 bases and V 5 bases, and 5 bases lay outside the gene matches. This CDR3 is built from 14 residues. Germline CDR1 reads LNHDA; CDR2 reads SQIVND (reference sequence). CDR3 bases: TGTGCCAGTAGTCCCGGACAGGGTCCCTACGAGCAGTACTTC. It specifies CASSPGQGPYEQYF.

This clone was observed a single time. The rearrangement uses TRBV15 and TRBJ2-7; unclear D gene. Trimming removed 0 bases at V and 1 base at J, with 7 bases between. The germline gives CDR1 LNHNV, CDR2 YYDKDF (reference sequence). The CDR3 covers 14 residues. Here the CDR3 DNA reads TGTGCCACCAGCAGAGAACGGCATTCCTACGAGCAGTACTTC. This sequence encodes CATSRERHSYEQYF.

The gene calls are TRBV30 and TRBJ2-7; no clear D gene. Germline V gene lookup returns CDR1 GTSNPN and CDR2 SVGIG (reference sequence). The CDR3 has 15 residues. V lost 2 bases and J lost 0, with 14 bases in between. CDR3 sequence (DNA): TGTGCCTGGAGTACCGCGGCCCTCACCTCCTACGAGCAGTACTTC. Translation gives CAWSTAALTSYEQYF. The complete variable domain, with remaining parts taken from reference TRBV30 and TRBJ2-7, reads SQTIHQWPATLVQPVGSPLSLECTVEGTSNPNLYWYRQAAGRGLQLLFYSVGIGQISSEVPQNLSASRPQDRQFILSSKKLLLSDSGFYLCAWSTAALTSYEQYFGPGTRLTVT.

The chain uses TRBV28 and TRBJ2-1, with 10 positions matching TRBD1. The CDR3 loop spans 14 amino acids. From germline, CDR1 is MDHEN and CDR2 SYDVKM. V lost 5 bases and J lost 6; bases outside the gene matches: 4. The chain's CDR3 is CASSETGGLNEQFF. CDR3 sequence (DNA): TGTGCCAGCAGTGAGACAGGGGGCCTCAATGAGCAGTTCTTC.

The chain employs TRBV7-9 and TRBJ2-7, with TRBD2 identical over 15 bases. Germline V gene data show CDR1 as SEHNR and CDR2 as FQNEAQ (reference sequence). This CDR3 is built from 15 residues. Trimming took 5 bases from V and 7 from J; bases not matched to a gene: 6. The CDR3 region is CASSGLAGGFREQYF. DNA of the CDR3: TGTGCCAGCAGCGGACTAGCGGGAGGGTTCAGGGAGCAGTACTTC.

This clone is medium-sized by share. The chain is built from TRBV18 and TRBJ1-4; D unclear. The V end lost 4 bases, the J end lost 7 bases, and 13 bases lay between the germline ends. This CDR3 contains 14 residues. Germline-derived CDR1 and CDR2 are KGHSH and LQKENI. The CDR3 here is CASSRRQAGEKLFF. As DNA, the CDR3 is TGTGCCAGCTCACGACGACAAGCGGGTGAAAAACTGTTTTTT.

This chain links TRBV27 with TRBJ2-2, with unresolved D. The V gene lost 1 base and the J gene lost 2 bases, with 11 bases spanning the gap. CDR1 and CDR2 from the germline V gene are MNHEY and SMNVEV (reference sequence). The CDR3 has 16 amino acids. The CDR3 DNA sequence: TGTGCCAGCAGTTTATTCCGCCCGCAAAACACCGGGGAGCTGTTTTTT. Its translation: CASSLFRPQNTGELFF.

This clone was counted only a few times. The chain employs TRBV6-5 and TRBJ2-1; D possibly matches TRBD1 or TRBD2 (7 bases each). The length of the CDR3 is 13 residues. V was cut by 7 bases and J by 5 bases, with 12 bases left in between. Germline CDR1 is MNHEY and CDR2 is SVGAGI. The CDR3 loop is CASTQGGDNEQFF. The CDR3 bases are TGTGCCAGCACCCAGGGGGGGGACAATGAGCAGTTCTTC.

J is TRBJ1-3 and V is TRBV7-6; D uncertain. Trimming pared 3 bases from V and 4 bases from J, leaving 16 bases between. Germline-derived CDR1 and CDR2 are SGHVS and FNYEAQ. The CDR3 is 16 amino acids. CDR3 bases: TGTGCCAGCAGCTTTTATGGTGATGTGTGGGGAAACACCATATATTTT. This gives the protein CASSFYGDVWGNTIYF. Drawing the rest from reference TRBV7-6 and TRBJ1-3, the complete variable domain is GAGVSQSPRYKVTKRGQDVALRCDPISGHVSLYWYRQALGQGPEFLTYFNYEAQQDKSGLPNDRFSAERPEGSISTLTIQRTEQRDSAMYRCASSFYGDVWGNTIYFGEGSWLTVV.

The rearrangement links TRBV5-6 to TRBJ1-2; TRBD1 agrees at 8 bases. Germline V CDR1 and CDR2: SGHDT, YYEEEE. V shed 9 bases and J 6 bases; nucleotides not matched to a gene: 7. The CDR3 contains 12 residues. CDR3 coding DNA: TGTGCCACCAGGACAGGGACCCATGGCTACACCTTC. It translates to CATRTGTHGYTF.

The CDR3 nucleotides read TGTGCCAGCAGTGAAGGGGTGGCATTAATGTACAATGAGCAGTTCTTC. Protein: CASSEGVALMYNEQFF. The chain uses TRBV2 and TRBJ2-1; D ambiguous. Germline loops: CDR1 SNHLY, CDR2 FYNNEI. CDR3 size: 16 residues. Trimming stripped 1 base from V and 4 bases from J, with 14 bases between.

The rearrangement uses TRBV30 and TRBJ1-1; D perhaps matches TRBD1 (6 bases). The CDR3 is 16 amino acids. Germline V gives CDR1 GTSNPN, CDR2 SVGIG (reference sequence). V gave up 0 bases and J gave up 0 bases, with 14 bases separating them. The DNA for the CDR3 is TGTGCCTGGAGTGTACTGGGCAGGGGTATGAACACTGAAGCTTTCTTT. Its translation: CAWSVLGRGMNTEAFF. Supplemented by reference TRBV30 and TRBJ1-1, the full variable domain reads SQTIHQWPATLVQPVGSPLSLECTVEGTSNPNLYWYRQAAGRGLQLLFYSVGIGQISSEVPQNLSASRPQDRQFILSSKKLLLSDSGFYLCAWSVLGRGMNTEAFFGQGTRLTVV.

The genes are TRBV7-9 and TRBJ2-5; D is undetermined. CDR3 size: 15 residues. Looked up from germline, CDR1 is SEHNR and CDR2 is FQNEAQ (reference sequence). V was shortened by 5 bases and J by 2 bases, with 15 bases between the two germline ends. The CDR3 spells CASSIPRTEQETQYF. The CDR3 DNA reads TGTGCCAGCAGCATCCCTAGGACGGAACAAGAGACCCAGTACTTC.

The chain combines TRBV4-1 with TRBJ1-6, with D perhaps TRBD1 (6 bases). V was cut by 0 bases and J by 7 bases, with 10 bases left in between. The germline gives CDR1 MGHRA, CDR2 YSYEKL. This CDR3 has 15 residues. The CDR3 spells CASSQEGHGNSPLHF. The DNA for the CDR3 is TGCGCCAGCAGCCAAGAGGGACATGGCAATTCACCCCTCCACTTT.

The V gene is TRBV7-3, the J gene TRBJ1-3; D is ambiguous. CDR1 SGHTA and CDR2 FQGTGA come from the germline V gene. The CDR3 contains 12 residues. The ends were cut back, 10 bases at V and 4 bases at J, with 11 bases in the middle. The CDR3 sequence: CATKGVGNTIYF. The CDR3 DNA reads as TGTGCCACCAAGGGAGTCGGAAACACCATATATTTT.

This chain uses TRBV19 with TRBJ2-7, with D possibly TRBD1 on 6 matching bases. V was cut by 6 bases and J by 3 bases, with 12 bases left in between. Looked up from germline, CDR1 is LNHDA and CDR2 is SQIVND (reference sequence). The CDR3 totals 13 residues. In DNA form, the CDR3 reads TGTGCCAGTAGCATCCGGGACAACTACGAGCAGTACTTC. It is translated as CASSIRDNYEQYF.

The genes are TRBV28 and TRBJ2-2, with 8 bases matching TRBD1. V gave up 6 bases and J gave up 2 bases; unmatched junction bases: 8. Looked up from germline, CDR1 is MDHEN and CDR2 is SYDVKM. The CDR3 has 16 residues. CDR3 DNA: TGTGCCAGCAGCGGCAGACAGGGGAGTAACACCGGGGAGCTGTTTTTT. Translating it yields CASSGRQGSNTGELFF. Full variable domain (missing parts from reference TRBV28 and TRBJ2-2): DVKVTQSSRYLVKRTGEKVFLECVQDMDHENMFWYRQDPGLGLRLIYFSYDVKMKEKGDIPEGYSVSREKKERFSLILESASTNQTSMYLCASSGRQGSNTGELFFGEGSRLTVL.